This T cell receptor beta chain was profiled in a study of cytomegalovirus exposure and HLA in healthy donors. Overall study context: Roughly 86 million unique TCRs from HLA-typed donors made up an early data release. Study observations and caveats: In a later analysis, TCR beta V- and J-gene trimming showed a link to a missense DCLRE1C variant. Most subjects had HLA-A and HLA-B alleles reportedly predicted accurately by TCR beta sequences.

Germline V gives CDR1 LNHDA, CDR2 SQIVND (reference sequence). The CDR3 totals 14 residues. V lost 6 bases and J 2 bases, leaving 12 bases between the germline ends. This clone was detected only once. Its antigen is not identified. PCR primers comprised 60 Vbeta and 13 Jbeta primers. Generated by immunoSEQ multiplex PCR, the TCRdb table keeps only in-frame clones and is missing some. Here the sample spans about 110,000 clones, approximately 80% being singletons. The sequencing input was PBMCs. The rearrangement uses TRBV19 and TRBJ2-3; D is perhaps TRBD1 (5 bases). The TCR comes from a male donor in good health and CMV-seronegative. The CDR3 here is CASRDRNNTDTQYF. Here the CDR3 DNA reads TGTGCCAGTAGAGACAGAAACAACACAGATACGCAGTATTTT.